These T cell receptor beta chains were read from a single sample in a study of siplizumab effects on memory and regulatory T cells. Their cognate antigens are unknown. This table comes from immunoSEQ multiplex PCR, and its TCRdb copy is limited to in-frame clones, with some not included. The sample lists roughly 5,300 clones; 45% to 50% were seen once. The specimen sequenced was CFSE-low (dividing) CD8+ T cells sorted from an allogeneic mixed lymphocyte reaction. These TCRs come from a human donor in good health; the cells came from an allogeneic mixed lymphocyte reaction. Some clones in this sample may be carry-over from other donors' samples. The CDR3 runs from the conserved cysteine through the conserved F or W. D genes are given only for firm matches. Size tells how often a clone was seen (once, few, many) or the class of an expanded clone, and some rows leave it out.

TRBJ2-7 . . TRBV30 CAWSVLGVFNYYHEQYF TGTGCCTGGAGTGTACTTGGGGTTTTTAACTATTACCACGAGCAGTACTTC
TRBJ2-2 . . TRBV15 CATSRDHGLSTGELFF TGTGCCACCAGCAGAGACCACGGGCTGAGCACCGGGGAGCTGTTTTTT
TRBJ2-1 . TRBD2 TRBV15 CATSRRGLAGPGDEQFF TGTGCCACCAGCAGACGAGGACTAGCGGGGCCTGGGGATGAGCAGTTCTTC
TRBJ2-3 . TRBD2 TRBV5-6 CASSLPSGYTDTQYF TGTGCCAGCAGCTTGCCTAGCGGTTACACAGATACGCAGTATTTT
TRBJ2-5 . . TRBV7-9 CASSLVMAGAKETQYF TGTGCCAGCAGCTTAGTAATGGCGGGGGCGAAGGAGACCCAGTACTTC
TRBJ1-2 . TRBD1 TRBV11-2 CASSSGQGTNYGYTF TGTGCCAGCAGCTCAGGACAGGGAACCAACTATGGCTACACCTTC
TRBJ1-2 . . TRBV15 CATSSGYFYTF TGTGCCACCAGCAGCGGTTATTTCTACACCTTC
TRBJ2-3 . TRBD1 TRBV6-5 CASSPGQGAYTQYF TGTGCCAGCAGTCCCGGACAGGGGGCTTACACGCAGTATTTT
TRBJ2-7 . TRBD2 TRBV7-9 CASSHGTSGVYEQYF TGTGCCAGCAGCCACGGGACTAGCGGGGTCTACGAGCAGTACTTC
TRBJ2-1 . . TRBV7-9 CASSLVQTGFDEQFF TGTGCCAGCAGCTTAGTGCAAACAGGGTTCGATGAGCAGTTCTTC
TRBJ2-2 few . TRBV1 CTSSQVPRLAGDGAGELFF TGCACCAGCAGCCAAGTCCCGAGACTAGCGGGAGATGGCGCCGGGGAGCTGTTTTTT
TRBJ2-1 few . TRBV5-4 CASSLFPSAGRSYNEQFF TGTGCCAGCAGCTTGTTTCCTTCGGCGGGCCGGTCCTACAATGAGCAGTTCTTC
TRBJ1-2 few TRBD1 TRBV5-4 CASSRDRSDYGYTF TGTGCCAGCAGCAGGGACAGATCGGACTATGGCTACACCTTC
TRBJ1-2 . . TRBV19 CASTDSYGYTF TGTGCCAGTACCGACAGCTATGGCTACACCTTC
TRBJ2-2 few TRBD2 TRBV29-1 CSVELGTSAGELFF TGCAGCGTTGAACTAGGGACTAGCGCCGGGGAGCTGTTTTTT
TRBJ2-1 . TRBD2 TRBV6-5 CASSYGAGGNEQFF TGTGCCAGCAGTTACGGGGCGGGGGGCAATGAGCAGTTCTTC